This T cell receptor (beta chain) was captured by sequencing in a study of cytomegalovirus exposure and HLA in healthy donors. Notes on the study in general: Later on, a genetic analysis was performed. It linked a missense variant in DCLRE1C with V- and J-gene trimming of TCR beta. In vitro work confirmed that a few CMV-associated chains recognize CMV antigens. Later work associated roughly 15,000 TCR beta sequences with HLA alleles at 0.05 false discovery rate.

About this clone: Its antigen remains unidentified.

The PCR was carried out with 60 Vbeta primers and 13 Jbeta primers. Only in-frame clones appear in the TCRdb table, and some are missing; sequencing was by immunoSEQ multiplex PCR. The sample has 200,000 or so clones; roughly 80% are singletons. The V end was cut by 7 bases, the J end by 2 bases, with 12 bases between. The length of the CDR3 is 14 residues. Germline-derived CDR1 and CDR2 are SGHTS and YDEGEE. The chain links TRBV5-8 to TRBJ2-2, with a tentative D call TRBD1 (5 bases). This receptor was obtained from a woman aged 45-59 years in good health and CMV-seropositive. Sequences were obtained from PBMCs. Written as DNA, the CDR3 is TGTGCCAGCCAAGGGGCACAAAACACCGGGGAGCTGTTTTTT. Translated: CASQGAQNTGELFF.